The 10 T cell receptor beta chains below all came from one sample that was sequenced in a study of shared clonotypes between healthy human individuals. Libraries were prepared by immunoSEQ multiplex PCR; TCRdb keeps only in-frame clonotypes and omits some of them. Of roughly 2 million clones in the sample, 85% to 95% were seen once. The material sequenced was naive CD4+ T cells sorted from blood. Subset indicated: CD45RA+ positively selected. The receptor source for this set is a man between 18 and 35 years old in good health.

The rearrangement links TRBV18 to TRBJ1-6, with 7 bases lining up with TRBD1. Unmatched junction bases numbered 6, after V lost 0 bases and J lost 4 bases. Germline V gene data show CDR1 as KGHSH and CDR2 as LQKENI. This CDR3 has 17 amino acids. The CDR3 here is CASSPPGLQGYNSPLHF. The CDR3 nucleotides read TGTGCCAGCTCACCACCGGGTCTACAGGGGTATAATTCACCCCTCCACTTT.

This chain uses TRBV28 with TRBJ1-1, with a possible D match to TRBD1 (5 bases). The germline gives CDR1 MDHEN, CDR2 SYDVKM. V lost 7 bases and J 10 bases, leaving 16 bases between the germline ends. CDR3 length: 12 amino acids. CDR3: CASTFGADGAFF. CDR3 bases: TGTGCCAGCACCTTTGGGGCAGACGGAGCTTTCTTT.

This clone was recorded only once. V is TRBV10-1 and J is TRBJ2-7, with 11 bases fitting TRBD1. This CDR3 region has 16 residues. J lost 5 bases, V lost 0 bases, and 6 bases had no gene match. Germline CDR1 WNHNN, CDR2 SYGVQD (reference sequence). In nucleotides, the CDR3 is TGCGCCAGCAGTGAGTCGAGGACAGGGGGCGTCCACGAGCAGTACTTC. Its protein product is CASSESRTGGVHEQYF.

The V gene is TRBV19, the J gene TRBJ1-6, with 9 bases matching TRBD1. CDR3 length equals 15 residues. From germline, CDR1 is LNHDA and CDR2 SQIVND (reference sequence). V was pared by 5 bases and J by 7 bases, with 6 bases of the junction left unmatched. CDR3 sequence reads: CASSLGDRVNSPLHF. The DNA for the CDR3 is TGTGCCAGTAGTCTCGGGGACAGGGTCAATTCACCCCTCCACTTT.

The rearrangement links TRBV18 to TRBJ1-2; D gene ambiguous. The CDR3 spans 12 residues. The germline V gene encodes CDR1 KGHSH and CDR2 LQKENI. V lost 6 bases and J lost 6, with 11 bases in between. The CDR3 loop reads CASSYTPDGYTF. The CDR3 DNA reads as TGTGCCAGCTCCTATACGCCAGATGGCTACACCTTC.

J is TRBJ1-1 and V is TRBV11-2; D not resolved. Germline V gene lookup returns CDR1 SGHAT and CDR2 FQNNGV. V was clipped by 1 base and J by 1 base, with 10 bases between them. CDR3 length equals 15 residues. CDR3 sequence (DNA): TGTGCCAGCAGCTTAGTAATCCCTGGGAACACTGAAGCTTTCTTT. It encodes CASSLVIPGNTEAFF.

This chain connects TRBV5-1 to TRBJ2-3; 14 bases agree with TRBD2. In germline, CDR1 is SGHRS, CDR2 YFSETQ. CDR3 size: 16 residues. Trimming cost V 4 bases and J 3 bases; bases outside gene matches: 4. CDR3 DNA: TGCGCCAGCAGCGGGGGGACTAGCGGGAGAACAGATACGCAGTATTTT. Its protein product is CASSGGTSGRTDTQYF.

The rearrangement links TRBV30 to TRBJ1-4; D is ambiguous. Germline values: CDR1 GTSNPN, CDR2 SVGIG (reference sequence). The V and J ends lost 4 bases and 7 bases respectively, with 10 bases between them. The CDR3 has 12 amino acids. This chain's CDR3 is CAWNSDGEKLFF. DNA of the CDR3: TGTGCCTGGAACAGCGATGGTGAAAAACTGTTTTTT.

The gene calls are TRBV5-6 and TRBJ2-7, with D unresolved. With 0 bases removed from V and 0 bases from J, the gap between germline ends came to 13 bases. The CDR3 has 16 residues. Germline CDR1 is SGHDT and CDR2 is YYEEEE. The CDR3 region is CASSLGVLGFSYEQYF. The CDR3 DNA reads TGTGCCAGCAGCTTGGGGGTTTTGGGGTTCTCCTACGAGCAGTACTTC. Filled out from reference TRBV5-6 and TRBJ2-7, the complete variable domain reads DAGVTQSPTHLIKTRGQQVTLRCSPKSGHDTVSWYQQALGQGPQFIFQYYEEEERQRGNFPDRFSGHQFPNYSSELNVNALLLGDSALYLCASSLGVLGFSYEQYFGPGTRLTVT.

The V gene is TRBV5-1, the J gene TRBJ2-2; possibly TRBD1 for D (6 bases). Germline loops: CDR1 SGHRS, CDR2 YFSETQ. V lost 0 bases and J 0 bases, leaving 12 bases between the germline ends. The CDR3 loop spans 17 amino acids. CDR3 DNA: TGCGCCAGCAGCTTGGGGCAGGGGCTCGCGAACACCGGGGAGCTGTTTTTT. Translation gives CASSLGQGLANTGELFF.